A single TCR beta chain is shown here with its context. The antigen is not known. Once RNA had been extracted, it was reverse transcribed into cDNA to act as the sequencing template. Method: immunoSEQ multiplex PCR; TCRdb's copy keeps in-frame clones and lacks some. The sample includes more than 95,000 clones, roughly two fifths seen only once; the top ten take approximately 1.5%. This specimen comes from a study of CD8+ T cells in alopecia areata. Study overall: Tofacitinib was taken orally by treated patients, and the dose was 5 to 10 mg twice daily.

Notes on the study in general: TCR sharing across patients was less clear than in mice, possibly HLA-related.

Deletions cut 3 bases from V and 8 bases from J, with 14 bases between. Germline CDR1 is SGHRS and CDR2 is YFSETQ. There are 14 residues in the CDR3. The chain joins TRBV5-1 to TRBJ1-4; TRBD1 might be the D (6 bases). The sample was CD4+ T cells sorted from blood. The receptor comes from a human donor with alopecia areata. DNA for the CDR3: TGCGCCAGCAGCTCGCCGGGGGCGGTCGAAAAACTGTTTTTT. Translation: CASSSPGAVEKLFF.